This T cell receptor (beta chain) was identified in a study of T cell responses to AZD1222 COVID-19 vaccine (dated by TCRdb to the early 2020s). Some background on the complete study: AZD1222 recipients whose second dose came at about 4 weeks and those whose second dose came at about 12 weeks were combined into one group, since spike-specific TCR depth and breadth did not differ between the two schedules. Trial participants were enrolled by age into 18-55, 56-69 and 70-plus year subgroups, with about 150, 28 and 57 TCR-sequenced participants respectively. TCR sequencing was performed for approximately 240 trial participants, of whom roughly 200 were given two doses of AZD1222 and some 26 were given two doses of MenACWY control vaccine. Points the paper makes about the study in general: The 56-69-year group was small, and its depth increase did not reach significance, likely because of low power. Conclusions about previously exposed vaccinees were limited because only a handful of AZD1222 recipients were SARS-CoV-2 seropositive at baseline. Because no day 14 peak-response samples were available, repertoires were characterized only after the peak T cell response. The vaccine-associated CD4 TCRs covered the entire spike protein, and the dominant responses fell in regions 160-218 and 743-854. Participants were mostly white British and included more females than males, and it was suggested by the authors that clonal diversity may have been underestimated. After two AZD1222 doses, spike-specific TCR breadth and depth were significantly higher than at day 0 and than in MenACWY recipients. Reportedly, close to half of the unique spike-specific TCRs recognized epitopes lying outside the regions that are mutated in the B.1.351 and B.1.1.7 variants.

The germline V end is reduced by 0 bases and the J end by 8 bases; junction bases left unmatched: 6. Taken from the germline V gene, the CDR1 and CDR2 loops are SGHNT and YENEEA. The CDR3 starts with the cysteine, ends with the phenylalanine, and has 16 residues. Solely the CDR3 DNA is kept, with 48 bases framed from the first base. The intended sense of this specimen's time point label: baseline before first vaccination. Vaccinee samples came from UK trials COV001 and COV002, including a single-blind randomized controlled phase 2/3 trial of AZD1222 (ChAdOx1 nCoV-19) in healthy adults. For TCRbeta chain sequencing, PBMC samples from trial participants were taken at day 0 and at day 28 after the second dose. On this clone: It has no known antigen specificity. Per-nucleotide qualities are absent, and no much larger clonotype sits a single base away.

The CDR3 regions of human TCRbeta chains were analyzed by immunosequencing. On the authors' methods: TCRs in the repertoires were compared against a reference library of SARS-CoV-2-specific TCRs that had been generated with the MIRA antigen-specificity platform. Breadth was defined as the fraction of unique TCRs that were SARS-CoV-2-associated, and depth was defined as the fraction of total T cells that were SARS-CoV-2-associated. Using the MIRA data, each spike-specific TCR was assigned both to the spike region to which the TCR was reactive and to a CD4 or CD8 class. Log10-transformed breadth and depth values were compared by one-way ANOVA with Sidak's multiple comparisons tests. The immuneACCESS repertoire file appears here via TCRdb, limited to in-frame rearrangements. These files lack a portion of the clones; in checked studies, under half of the deficit traces to unresolved V genes, and the cause of the others is not known. Clone size and V and J calls were adopted from that table, with D and trimming inferred from the DNA. The sample table shows some 110,000 clones, and 85% to 90% are seen once. The ten most abundant clones make up 2% to 3% of the sample.

The receptor's source is an adult in good health. The material was peripheral blood, obtained on day 0 of AZD1222 vaccination. Recombination joined TRBV11-3 with TRBJ1-6, and TRBD1 matches 8 of the central bases. CDR3 loop: CASSLEFGTGHSPLHF. The DNA reads as follows: TGTGCCAGCAGCTTAGAATTTGGGACAGGCCATTCACCCCTCCACTTT.